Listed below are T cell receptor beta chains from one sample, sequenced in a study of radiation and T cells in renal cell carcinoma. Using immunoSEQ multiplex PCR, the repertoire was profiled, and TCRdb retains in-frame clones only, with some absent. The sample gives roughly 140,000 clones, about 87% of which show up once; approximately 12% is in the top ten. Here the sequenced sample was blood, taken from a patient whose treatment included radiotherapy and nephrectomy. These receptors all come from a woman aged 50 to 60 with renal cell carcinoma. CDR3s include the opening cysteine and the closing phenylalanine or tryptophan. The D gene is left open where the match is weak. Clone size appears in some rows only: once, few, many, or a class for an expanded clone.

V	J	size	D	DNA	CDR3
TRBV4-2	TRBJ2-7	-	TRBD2	TGTGCCAGCAGCCCAACGGGACTAGCGGGGGGCGACGAGCAGTACTTC	CASSPTGLAGGDEQYF
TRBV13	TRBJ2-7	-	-	TGTGCCAGCAGCTTCGACGAGCAGTACTTC	CASSFDEQYF
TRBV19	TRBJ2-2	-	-	TGTGCCAGTAGTATAGGAGGCGGACCGAACACCGGGGAGCTGTTTTTT	CASSIGGGPNTGELFF
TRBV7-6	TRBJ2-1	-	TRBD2	TGTGCCAGCAGCCTAGGACTAGCGGGGGGGACTGAGCAGTTCTTC	CASSLGLAGGTEQFF
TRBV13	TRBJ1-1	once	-	TGTGCCAGCAGCTTACCGCACCCGACACTACCTGCCACTGAAGCTTTCTTT	CASSLPHPTLPATEAFF
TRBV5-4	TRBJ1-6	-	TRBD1	TGTGCCAGCAGCCCGGGGACAGGGGCTGGGAATTCACCCCTCCACTTT	CASSPGTGAGNSPLHF
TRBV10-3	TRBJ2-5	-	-	TGTGCCACCTTGTTCGGAGAGACCCAGTACTTC	CATLFGETQYF
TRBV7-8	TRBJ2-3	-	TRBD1	TGTGCCAGCAGCTATCCCAAGACAGGGGGTGATACGCAGTATTTT	CASSYPKTGGDTQYF
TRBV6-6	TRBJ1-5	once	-	TGTGCCAGCAGCCTAAGTGGTACGGATCAGCCCCAGCATTTT	CASSLSGTDQPQHF
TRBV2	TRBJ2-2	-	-	TGTGCCAGCAGGATCGCGGGGACAATCGGGGAGCTGTTTTTT	CASRIAGTIGELFF
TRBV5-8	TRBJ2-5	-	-	TGTGCCAGCAGCTTGGGACAGGTCGGAGAGACCCAGTACTTC	CASSLGQVGETQYF
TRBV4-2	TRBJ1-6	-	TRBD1	TGTGCCAGCAGCCAAGACGGGACAGAAAATTCACCCCTCCACTTT	CASSQDGTENSPLHF
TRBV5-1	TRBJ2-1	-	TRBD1	TGCGCCAGCAGCTTGATTGGGGACAGCCCCTACAATGAGCAGTTCTTC	CASSLIGDSPYNEQFF
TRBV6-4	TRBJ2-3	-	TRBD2	TGTGCCAGCAGTGCCCGAGCGGGGGGGGATACGCAGTATTTT	CASSARAGGDTQYF
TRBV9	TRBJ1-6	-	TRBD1	TGTGCCAGCAGTTGGGGACAGGGGGATTCACCCCTCCACTTT	CASSWGQGDSPLHF
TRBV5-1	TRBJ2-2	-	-	TGCGCCAGCAGCTGGGGACAGAACACCGGGGAGCTGTTTTTT	CASSWGQNTGELFF
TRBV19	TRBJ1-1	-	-	TGTGCCAGTAGTAGGACAGTCCTGAACACTGAAGCTTTCTTT	CASSRTVLNTEAFF
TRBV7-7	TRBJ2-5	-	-	TGTGCTAGCAGCTCCGGACTTGTGGGGGAGACCCAGTACTTC	CASSSGLVGETQYF
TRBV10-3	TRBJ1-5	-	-	TGTGCCATCAGTGACGGCGCCTCTAGCAATCAGCCCCAGCATTTT	CAISDGASSNQPQHF
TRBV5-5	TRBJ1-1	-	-	TGTGCCAGCAGCTTTCCCTCGGGATTGAACACTGAAGCTTTCTTT	CASSFPSGLNTEAFF
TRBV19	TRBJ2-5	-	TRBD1	TGTGCCAGTAGTGACAGGGGGCGAGAGACCCAGTACTTC	CASSDRGRETQYF
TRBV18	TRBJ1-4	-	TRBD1	TGTGCCAGCTCATCAGGGACAGGGGGCGATGAAAAACTGTTTTTT	CASSSGTGGDEKLFF
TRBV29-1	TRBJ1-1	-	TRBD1	TGCAGCGTGTACACAGGGGAAAGGACTGAAGCTTTCTTT	CSVYTGERTEAFF
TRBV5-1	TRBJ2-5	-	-	TGCGCCAGCAGCTTGGGAGCAGAAGAGACCCAGTACTTC	CASSLGAEETQYF
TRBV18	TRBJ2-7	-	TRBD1	TGTGCCAGCTCCCCACAGGGGGCCTACGAGCAGTACTTC	CASSPQGAYEQYF
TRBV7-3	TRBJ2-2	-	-	TGTGCCAGCAGACCAAACACAGGGTCCGGGGAGCTGTTTTTT	CASRPNTGSGELFF
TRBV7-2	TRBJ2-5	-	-	TGTGCCAGCCTAGTGGTAGGGGGGCAAGAGACCCAGTACTTC	CASLVVGGQETQYF
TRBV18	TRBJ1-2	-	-	TGTGCCAGCTCACCGGTCGGTCCCAAGATCTATGGCTACACCTTC	CASSPVGPKIYGYTF
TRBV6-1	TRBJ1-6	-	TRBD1	TGTGCCAGCAGCGAAACAACCCCGGGACAGTACTATAATTCACCCCTCCACTTT	CASSETTPGQYYNSPLHF
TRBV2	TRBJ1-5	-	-	TGTGCCAGCAGCATGGATGCTCAGCCCCAGCATTTT	CASSMDAQPQHF
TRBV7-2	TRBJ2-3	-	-	TGTGCCAGCAGCTCCGGGGGGCCCCCCACCGGCACAGATACGCAGTATTTT	CASSSGGPPTGTDTQYF
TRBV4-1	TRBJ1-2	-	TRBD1	TGCGCCAGCAGCCCAGGACAGGGGGCGAGGTTCTATGGCTACACCTTC	CASSPGQGARFYGYTF